The clone carrying this T cell receptor beta chain was observed a single time. Its antigen is not identified. The CDR3 sequence is 16 residues long. V lost 1 base, J lost 3 bases, and 14 bases lay in between. Germline lookup yields CDR1 LGHNA and CDR2 YSLEER. The data stem from a study of cytomegalovirus exposure and HLA in healthy donors. Study information: Around 180 million T cells yielded some 120 million unique TCR beta sequences in earlier analysis. Study findings and constraints: An Asian-associated ancestry cluster reportedly showed fewer N-insertions than the approximately 670-donor mean in a later analysis. Rarity marked most TCR sequences, yet some public TCRs occurred in many donors.

PCR primers comprised 60 Vbeta and 13 Jbeta primers. Sequencing was performed with immunoSEQ multiplex PCR; in TCRdb, only in-frame clones are kept and a portion is missing. This sample has approximately 140,000 clones, with about four fifths found just once. The V call is TRBV4-3, the J call TRBJ2-3; tentatively, D is TRBD1 (6 bases). Sample: PBMCs. The TCR originated in a male donor in good health and CMV-seronegative. The CDR3 reads CASSQVTGSLTDTQYF. CDR3 in DNA: TGCGCCAGCAGCCAAGTCACAGGGAGTTTAACAGATACGCAGTATTTT.